This entry lists 26 T cell receptor beta chains sequenced from one sample in a study of PD-1 blockade in classical Hodgkin lymphoma. The table came from immunoSEQ multiplex PCR; TCRdb's copy has only in-frame clones and leaves some out. This table holds 25,000 to 35,000 clones, around 94% found once. The time point here: newly diagnosed, previously untreated cHL patient sample. Sequencing was carried out using peripheral blood mononuclear cells (PBMCs). The receptor source for this set is a human donor with classical Hodgkin lymphoma.

This chain joins TRBV7-9 and TRBJ2-3, with D possibly TRBD1 on 5 matching bases. CDR1 and CDR2 from the germline V gene are SEHNR and FQNEAQ (reference sequence). This CDR3 is 15 amino acids long. The germline V and J ends were trimmed by 5 bases and 0 bases, with 12 bases remaining between them. In DNA form, the CDR3 reads TGTGCCAGCAGCCCTGGACGGACAAGCACAGATACGCAGTATTTT. Its translation: CASSPGRTSTDTQYF.

The rearrangement links TRBV5-4 to TRBJ1-2, with D tentatively TRBD1 (6 bases). The V end lost 4 bases, the J end lost 7 bases, and 17 bases lay between the germline ends. The CDR3 has 14 amino acids. In germline, CDR1 is SGHNT, CDR2 YYREEE (reference sequence). CDR3 DNA: TGTGCCAGCAGCAGGGGGGAAGGATTTGGTGGCTACACCTTC. This translates into CASSRGEGFGGYTF.

This clone was seen only once. The V and J genes are TRBV28 and TRBJ2-3, with 7 bases matching TRBD1. The CDR3 length is 16 residues. The V segment lost 6 bases and the J segment 1 base; nucleotides outside the gene matches: 10. Germline CDR1 and CDR2: MDHEN and SYDVKM. CDR3 DNA: TGTGCCAGCAGCGTGATAAGGGGGCAAGGCACAGATACGCAGTATTTT. It yields the protein CASSVIRGQGTDTQYF.

V is TRBV5-5 and J is TRBJ2-3; no reliable D call. The length of the CDR3 is 13 residues. V gave up 3 bases and J gave up 1 base, with 6 bases separating them. Germline loops: CDR1 SGHKS, CDR2 YYEKEE (reference sequence). The CDR3 DNA sequence: TGTGCCAGCAGCTCTTGGGGCACAGATACGCAGTATTTT. Protein sequence: CASSSWGTDTQYF. The variable domain in full, completed from reference TRBV5-5 and TRBJ2-3, reads DAGVTQSPTHLIKTRGQQVTLRCSPISGHKSVSWYQQVLGQGPQFIFQYYEKEERGRGNFPDRFSARQFPNYSSELNVNALLLGDSALYLCASSSWGTDTQYFGPGTRLTVL.

For the CDR3, the DNA is TGTGCCAGCAGTGACCTTCTAATCAGGGGGACGAGATCACCCCTCCACTTT. Amino acids: CASSDLLIRGTRSPLHF. The chain links TRBV6-1 to TRBJ1-6; 7 bases fit TRBD1. Germline CDR1 MNHNS, CDR2 SASEGT. The V and J ends lost 3 bases and 10 bases, in that order; junction bases with no gene match: 15. The length of the CDR3 is 17 residues.

The genes are TRBV9 and TRBJ1-1; D gene ambiguous. The ends were cut back, 0 bases at V and 5 bases at J, with 11 bases in the middle. Germline loops: CDR1 SGDLS, CDR2 YYNGEE. CDR3 length: 14 residues. The CDR3 region is CASSVDGVGTEAFF. CDR3 DNA sequence: TGTGCCAGCAGCGTAGATGGGGTAGGGACTGAAGCTTTCTTT.

The genes are TRBV28 and TRBJ2-1; D ambiguous. The CDR3 runs 12 residues. V was shortened by 5 bases and J by 16 bases, with 18 bases between the two germline ends. Germline assignment: CDR1 MDHEN and CDR2 SYDVKM. For the CDR3, the DNA is TGTGCCAGCAGTCGATCGCGGCTAGGTTTCTTCTTC. As protein: CASSRSRLGFFF.

The chain is built from TRBV11-2 and TRBJ1-1; 7 bases line up with TRBD1. Germline V CDR1 and CDR2: SGHAT, FQNNGV. Trimming took 3 bases from V and 4 from J; bases not matched to a gene: 5. This CDR3 has 14 residues. CDR3: CASSLTGQSTEAFF. CDR3 in DNA: TGTGCCAGCAGCTTGACAGGGCAATCCACTGAAGCTTTCTTT.

This chain connects TRBV6-1 to TRBJ2-7; D unclear. The CDR3 is 12 residues long. CDR1 MNHNS and CDR2 SASEGT come from the germline V gene. The V end lost 4 bases, the J end lost 4 bases, and 8 bases lay between the germline ends. CDR3 DNA: TGTGCCAGCAGTGTTACCAGGTACGAGCAGTACTTC. This sequence encodes CASSVTRYEQYF.

The gene calls are TRBV7-9 and TRBJ2-1, with D unresolved. The V gene lost 5 bases and the J gene lost 9 bases, with 11 bases spanning the gap. The CDR3 length is 12 residues. Germline CDR1 is SEHNR and CDR2 is FQNEAQ (reference sequence). The CDR3 is CASSPDGTEQFF. The CDR3 region has the DNA TGTGCCAGCAGCCCCGATGGCACTGAGCAGTTCTTC.

This chain's CDR3 is CASSYLRGTDTQYF. The CDR3 DNA follows: TGTGCCAGCAGTTACCTACGGGGCACAGATACGCAGTATTTT. The chain employs TRBV6-5 and TRBJ2-3; D is unresolved. In germline, CDR1 is MNHEY, CDR2 SVGAGI. This CDR3 comprises 14 residues. Trimming cost V 2 bases and J 1 base, with 7 bases left between them.

The V and J genes are TRBV4-3 and TRBJ1-2, with D perhaps matching TRBD1 (5 bases). The CDR3 length is 15 residues. Germline V lookup: CDR1 LGHNA, CDR2 YSLEER. V lost 3 bases and J lost 5, with 16 bases in between. Here the CDR3 reads CASSHRGPEDYGYTF. For the CDR3, the DNA is TGCGCCAGCAGCCATAGGGGCCCAGAAGATTATGGCTACACCTTC.

This chain joins TRBV15 and TRBJ2-7; D is unclear. The CDR3 length is 12 residues. Germline V lookup: CDR1 LNHNV, CDR2 YYDKDF (reference sequence). V was cut by 0 bases and J by 4 bases, with 4 bases left in between. The DNA for the CDR3 is TGTGCCACCAGCAGAGATGGATACGAGCAGTACTTC. Encoded protein: CATSRDGYEQYF.

The chain joins TRBV5-6 to TRBJ1-5; TRBD1 might be the D (5 bases). There are 17 residues in the CDR3. V was clipped by 0 bases and J by 4 bases, with 17 bases between them. Germline CDR1 is SGHDT and CDR2 is YYEEEE. This CDR3 reads CASSLAGAEGLNQPQHF. The CDR3, as DNA: TGTGCCAGCAGCTTGGCCGGGGCAGAGGGACTTAATCAGCCCCAGCATTTT.

The gene calls are TRBV10-3 and TRBJ2-1, with TRBD2 matching 9 bases. The ends lost 3 bases at V and 5 bases at J; junction bases unmatched: 5. The germline CDR1 and CDR2 sequences are ENHRY and SYGVKD. The CDR3 consists of 15 residues. The CDR3 sequence: CAISDGLAKHNEQFF. The CDR3 DNA sequence: TGTGCCATCAGTGATGGACTAGCGAAACACAATGAGCAGTTCTTC.

The rearrangement joins TRBV18 to TRBJ2-5; 9 nucleotides line up with TRBD1. Germline V gives CDR1 KGHSH, CDR2 LQKENI. J gave up 5 bases and V 4 bases, and 5 bases lay outside the gene matches. The CDR3 length is 14 residues. The CDR3 spells CASSLTGGEETQYF. CDR3 nucleotides: TGTGCCAGCTCACTTACAGGGGGCGAGGAGACCCAGTACTTC. Using reference TRBV18 and TRBJ2-5 for the parts outside the CDR3, the full variable domain is NAGVMQNPRHLVRRRGQEARLRCSPMKGHSHVYWYRQLPEEGLKFMVYLQKENIIDESGMPKERFSAEFPKEGPSILRIQQVVRGDSAAYFCASSLTGGEETQYFGPGTRLLVL.

The CDR3, as DNA: TGCGCCAGCAGCCAAGATTTCGGGCCTGGCTACACCTTC. Translation gives CASSQDFGPGYTF. The chain joins TRBV4-3 to TRBJ1-2; D uncertain. The germline V gene encodes CDR1 LGHNA and CDR2 YSLEER. The CDR3 has 13 amino acids. The ends were cut back, 0 bases at V and 7 bases at J, with 9 bases in the middle.

The V call is TRBV2, the J call TRBJ1-5; no reliable D call. Germline V gene lookup returns CDR1 SNHLY and CDR2 FYNNEI. The CDR3 contains 14 residues. V was shortened by 7 bases and J by 6 bases, with 16 bases between the two germline ends. This chain's CDR3 is CASNMGSRFQPQHF. DNA for the CDR3: TGTGCCAGCAACATGGGCAGTAGGTTTCAGCCCCAGCATTTT.

The chain joins TRBV5-1 to TRBJ1-5; the D gene is possibly TRBD1 (6 bases). Germline V CDR1 and CDR2: SGHRS, YFSETQ. There are 14 residues in the CDR3. With 2 bases removed from V and 5 bases from J, the gap between germline ends came to 11 bases. CDR3 residues: CASSFRGGHQPQHF. CDR3 sequence (DNA): TGCGCCAGCAGCTTCCGAGGGGGACATCAGCCCCAGCATTTT.

V and J are TRBV28 and TRBJ2-2; D is ambiguous. CDR3 length equals 19 residues. V was trimmed by 2 bases and J by 6 bases, leaving 25 bases between them. Germline CDR1 is MDHEN and CDR2 is SYDVKM. CDR3 sequence reads: CASSLDITEPEASAGELFF. DNA for the CDR3: TGTGCCAGCAGTTTAGACATTACAGAACCCGAGGCGTCCGCCGGGGAGCTGTTTTTT. The full variable domain, completed using reference TRBV28 and TRBJ2-2, is DVKVTQSSRYLVKRTGEKVFLECVQDMDHENMFWYRQDPGLGLRLIYFSYDVKMKEKGDIPEGYSVSREKKERFSLILESASTNQTSMYLCASSLDITEPEASAGELFFGEGSRLTVL.

The chain recombines TRBV30 with TRBJ1-2; D remains ambiguous. With 4 bases removed from V and 4 bases from J, the gap between germline ends came to 13 bases. There are 13 residues in the CDR3. Germline CDR1 and CDR2: GTSNPN and SVGIG (reference sequence). The CDR3 sequence is CAWTVLPGYGYTF. The CDR3 coding sequence is TGTGCCTGGACCGTCCTCCCGGGCTATGGCTACACCTTC. Full variable domain (missing parts from reference TRBV30 and TRBJ1-2): SQTIHQWPATLVQPVGSPLSLECTVEGTSNPNLYWYRQAAGRGLQLLFYSVGIGQISSEVPQNLSASRPQDRQFILSSKKLLLSDSGFYLCAWTVLPGYGYTFGSGTRLTVV.

This chain joins TRBV7-2 and TRBJ2-1; tentatively, D is TRBD1 or TRBD2 (5 bases each). The ends were cut back, 2 bases at V and 9 bases at J, with 17 bases in the middle. Germline CDR1 is SGHTA and CDR2 is FQGNSA. This CDR3 region has 15 residues. In DNA form, the CDR3 reads TGTGCCAGCAGCTTAACAGGTGGGAGTGAAGGTGAGCAGTTCTTC. Translated: CASSLTGGSEGEQFF.

The gene calls are TRBV2 and TRBJ1-1, with D perhaps matching TRBD1 (5 bases). Germline V gene lookup returns CDR1 SNHLY and CDR2 FYNNEI. This CDR3 contains 13 residues. V was cut by 11 bases and J by 0 bases, with 13 bases left in between. Written as DNA, the CDR3 is TGTGCCGGACTCCAGGGCATGAACACTGAAGCTTTCTTT. Residues: CAGLQGMNTEAFF. The variable domain in full, completed from reference TRBV2 and TRBJ1-1, reads EPEVTQTPSHQVTQMGQEVILRCVPISNHLYFYWYRQILGQKVEFLVSFYNNEISEKSEIFDDQFSVERPDGSNFTLKIRSTKLEDSAMYFCAGLQGMNTEAFFGQGTRLTVV.

The rearrangement links TRBV29-1 to TRBJ2-1, with a tentative D call TRBD1 (6 bases). This CDR3 comprises 13 residues. V lost 1 base and J 6 bases, leaving 10 bases between the germline ends. CDR1 and CDR2 (germline): SQVTM, ANQGSEA. For the CDR3, the DNA is TGCAGCGTTGAAGGCCCGGACAGCAATGAGCAGTTCTTC. Translating gives CSVEGPDSNEQFF.

This clone came up once. The chain employs TRBV14 and TRBJ2-2; 9 bases align to TRBD1. This CDR3 has 17 residues. Trimming cost V 4 bases and J 4 bases; bases outside gene matches: 10. Germline values: CDR1 SGHDN, CDR2 FVKESK. The CDR3 is CASSPFEGTGPTGELFF. Here the CDR3 DNA reads TGTGCCAGCAGCCCTTTCGAGGGGACAGGGCCCACCGGGGAGCTGTTTTTT.

The chain recombines TRBV5-1 with TRBJ1-1; D gene unclear. The CDR3 runs 13 residues. Trimming took off 0 bases at V and 1 base at J, with 4 bases between the two ends. Germline V gene data show CDR1 as SGHRS and CDR2 as YFSETQ. CDR3 protein: CASSLARNTEAFF. The CDR3 DNA is TGCGCCAGCAGCTTGGCCCGGAACACTGAAGCTTTCTTT.